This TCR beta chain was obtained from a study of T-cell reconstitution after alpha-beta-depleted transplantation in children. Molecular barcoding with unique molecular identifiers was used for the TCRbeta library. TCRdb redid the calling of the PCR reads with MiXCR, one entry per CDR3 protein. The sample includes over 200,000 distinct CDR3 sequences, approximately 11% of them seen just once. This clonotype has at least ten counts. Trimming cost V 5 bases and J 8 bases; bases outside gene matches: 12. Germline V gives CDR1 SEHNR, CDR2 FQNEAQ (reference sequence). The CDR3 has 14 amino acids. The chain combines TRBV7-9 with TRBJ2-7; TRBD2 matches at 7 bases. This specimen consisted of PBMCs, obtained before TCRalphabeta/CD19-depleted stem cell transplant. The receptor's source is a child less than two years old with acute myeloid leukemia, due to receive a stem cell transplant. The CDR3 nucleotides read TGTGCCAGCAGCCTCAGCGGGAACCTACGACAGCAGTACTTC. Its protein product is CASSLSGNLRQQYF.